The 17 T cell receptor beta chains reported below all come from one sample, sequenced in a study of beta chain features in type 1 diabetes. The sequenced template was cDNA made from the entire isolated RNA. TCRdb's copy holds only in-frame clones and misses some; the assay was immunoSEQ multiplex PCR. The table has 300,000 to 450,000 clones, 10% to 15% seen once; the top ten hold about 0.018%. The sample consisted of naive CD4+ T cells from blood. These TCRs come from a man aged 18 to 35 in good health.

This chain joins TRBV2 and TRBJ2-7, with D possibly TRBD2 on 6 matching bases. From germline, CDR1 is SNHLY and CDR2 FYNNEI. V was shortened by 6 bases and J by 6 bases, with 12 bases between the two germline ends. The CDR3 has 12 residues. The CDR3 coding sequence is TGTGCCAGCAGAGACGACGGGGGCGAGCAGTACTTC. Translating gives CASRDDGGEQYF.

The V call is TRBV30, the J call TRBJ1-5; 12 nucleotides line up with TRBD1. The CDR3 extends over 15 amino acids. From germline, CDR1 is GTSNPN and CDR2 SVGIG (reference sequence). V trimming: 2 bases; J trimming: 3 bases; junction bases outside the gene matches: 2. CDR3 DNA sequence: TGTGCCTGGAGTAGGGACAGGGGGCACAATCAGCCCCAGCATTTT. It yields the protein CAWSRDRGHNQPQHF.

This chain connects TRBV27 to TRBJ2-7; TRBD1 is a possible D gene (6 bases). The germline V gene has CDR1 MNHEY and CDR2 SMNVEV (reference sequence). This CDR3 has 14 amino acids. Trimming took 7 bases from V and 2 from J, leaving 15 bases between them. CDR3 loop: CASKNRVTTYEQYF. In DNA form, the CDR3 reads TGTGCCAGCAAAAACAGGGTAACAACCTACGAGCAGTACTTC.

This rearrangement joins TRBV19 to TRBJ2-3, with 7 bases lining up with TRBD2. The CDR3 totals 14 residues. CDR1 is LNHDA and CDR2 is SQIVND in the germline V gene (reference sequence). V shed 5 bases and J 2 bases; nucleotides not matched to a gene: 4. The DNA for the CDR3 is TGTGCCAGTAGTGAGGGAGGGCCCACAGATACGCAGTATTTT. It specifies CASSEGGPTDTQYF.

The V gene is TRBV7-2, the J gene TRBJ1-4, with 8 nucleotides matching TRBD1. Germline CDR1 is SGHTA and CDR2 is FQGNSA. This CDR3 is built from 13 residues. V gave up 9 bases and J gave up 8 bases; unmatched junction bases: 8. The CDR3 nucleotides are TGTGCCAGATCGACAGGGGAAGGAGAAAAACTGTTTTTT. Its translation: CARSTGEGEKLFF.

This clone was picked up a small number of times. This sequence joins TRBV27 and TRBJ1-2; D is possibly TRBD1 (5 bases). The V end was cut by 5 bases, the J end by 3 bases, with 13 bases between. The CDR3 contains 14 residues. The germline V gene has CDR1 MNHEY and CDR2 SMNVEV (reference sequence). The CDR3 DNA is TGTGCCAGCAGTCGGACACGGGGGGACTATGGCTACACCTTC. It specifies CASSRTRGDYGYTF.

The chain couples TRBV4-1 to TRBJ2-3; no reliable D call. The CDR3 contains 13 residues. Per germline, CDR1 MGHRA and CDR2 YSYEKL. Trimming left V 1 base short and J 7 bases short, with 9 bases between. The CDR3 DNA sequence: TGCGCCAGCAGCCAAGGGAGAAGTAATACGCAGTATTTT. As protein: CASSQGRSNTQYF.

This clone was counted only a few times. The chain carries TRBV5-6 and TRBJ2-7, with D maybe TRBD1 (6 bases). The length of the CDR3 is 15 residues. V lost 4 bases and J 0 bases, leaving 14 bases between the germline ends. Germline V gives CDR1 SGHDT, CDR2 YYEEEE. The CDR3, as DNA: TGTGCCAGCAGCAGAGACAGGCTTAGCTCCTACGAGCAGTACTTC. Residues: CASSRDRLSSYEQYF.

This rearrangement joins TRBV18 to TRBJ1-5; 8 bases are a match to TRBD1. This CDR3 spans 17 amino acids. Looked up from germline, CDR1 is KGHSH and CDR2 is LQKENI. With V trimmed by 3 bases and J by 2 bases, 9 bases remained unmatched. CDR3 sequence: CASSPVQGAVGNQPQHF. The CDR3 region has the DNA TGTGCCAGCTCACCGGTCCAGGGGGCGGTTGGCAATCAGCCCCAGCATTTT.

This rearrangement joins TRBV28 to TRBJ2-7; 7 bases match TRBD2. Germline lookup yields CDR1 MDHEN and CDR2 SYDVKM. Trimming at V came to 2 bases and at J to 6 bases, leaving 10 bases not matched to a gene. The CDR3 loop spans 15 amino acids. The chain's CDR3 is CASSLGGRAFIEQYF. The CDR3 region has the DNA TGTGCCAGCAGTTTAGGTGGGAGGGCCTTTATCGAGCAGTACTTC.

This clone was observed a handful of times. The V call is TRBV30, the J call TRBJ2-7; 10 nucleotides line up with TRBD2. The V and J ends lost 5 bases and 3 bases, in that order; junction bases with no gene match: 10. The CDR3 length is 15 residues. The germline gives CDR1 GTSNPN, CDR2 SVGIG (reference sequence). CDR3 DNA: TGTGCCTGGGCTGAGCGGGGGGGCCGTATCTACGAGCAGTACTTC. Translated, it gives CAWAERGGRIYEQYF.

This clone appeared a few times. This chain connects TRBV29-1 to TRBJ2-3; 15 positions match TRBD2. The CDR3 is made up of 13 amino acids. Germline V gene data show CDR1 as SQVTM and CDR2 as ANQGSEA. The trim removed 7 bases at V and 5 bases at J, leaving 1 base unmatched. The CDR3 nucleotides are TGCAGCGCGGGACTAGCGGGAGGAGATACGCAGTATTTT. Its translation is CSAGLAGGDTQYF.

This clone was seen a handful of times. This rearrangement joins TRBV7-2 to TRBJ2-5; 10 nucleotides agree with TRBD1. The CDR3 extends over 16 amino acids. Germline values: CDR1 SGHTA, CDR2 FQGNSA. Trimming cost V 1 base and J 5 bases; bases outside gene matches: 7. The CDR3 sequence is CASSLETGGARETQYF. The CDR3 DNA is TGTGCCAGCAGCTTAGAGACAGGGGGCGCGAGGGAGACCCAGTACTTC. The variable domain in full, with the rest retrieved from reference TRBV7-2 and TRBJ2-5, is GAGVSQSPSNKVTEKGKDVELRCDPISGHTALYWYRQSLGQGLEFLIYFQGNSAPDKSGLPSDRFSAERTGGSVSTLTIQRTQQEDSAVYLCASSLETGGARETQYFGPGTRLLVL.

This clone was recorded a few times. This chain's CDR3 is CASSIPGWNTGELFF. DNA for the CDR3: TGTGCCAGTAGTATCCCAGGGTGGAACACCGGGGAGCTGTTTTTT. This sequence joins TRBV19 and TRBJ2-2, with TRBD1 as a possible D gene (5 bases). CDR3 length: 15 residues. Germline lookup yields CDR1 LNHDA and CDR2 SQIVND (reference sequence). V was clipped by 3 bases and J by 1 base, with 9 bases between them.

The chain carries TRBV15 and TRBJ2-1, with TRBD2 identical over 7 bases. The CDR3 is 20 residues long. From germline, CDR1 is LNHNV and CDR2 YYDKDF (reference sequence). The junction had 20 bases not matched to a gene; V was cut back by 5 bases and J by 1 base. The CDR3 here is CATSSMGGVRGGSSYNEQFF. The CDR3 DNA is TGTGCCACCAGCTCAATGGGGGGGGTGCGGGGAGGTTCGTCCTACAATGAGCAGTTCTTC.

J is TRBJ1-1 and V is TRBV28; D possibly corresponds to TRBD1 (5 bases). Germline values: CDR1 MDHEN, CDR2 SYDVKM. Trimming shortened V by 6 bases and J by 5 bases, and 16 bases separated the two germline ends. The CDR3 extends over 14 amino acids. The CDR3 loop reads CASSKPGIATEAFF. CDR3 nucleotide sequence: TGTGCCAGCAGCAAACCAGGGATTGCGACTGAAGCTTTCTTT. The complete variable domain, with remaining parts taken from reference TRBV28 and TRBJ1-1, reads DVKVTQSSRYLVKRTGEKVFLECVQDMDHENMFWYRQDPGLGLRLIYFSYDVKMKEKGDIPEGYSVSREKKERFSLILESASTNQTSMYLCASSKPGIATEAFFGQGTRLTVV.

The chain combines TRBV5-1 with TRBJ2-2; TRBD1 aligns across 7 bases. The V gene end was trimmed by 3 bases and the J gene end by 1 base; junction bases not matched to a gene: 6. The CDR3 runs 16 residues. The germline CDR1 and CDR2 sequences are SGHRS and YFSETQ. The CDR3 spells CASSSQGQRNTGELFF. CDR3 DNA sequence: TGCGCCAGCAGCTCCCAGGGACAGAGGAACACCGGGGAGCTGTTTTTT.